The clone carrying this T cell receptor beta chain showed up just a few times. Antigen specificity is unknown. The investigators reverse transcribed all of the isolated RNA, so they sequenced expressed TCRB transcripts. Profiling relied on immunoSEQ multiplex PCR, and the TCRdb table lists in-frame clones only, not all of them. The sample consists of 350,000 to 450,000 clones, more than 11% of them appearing once. The V gene lost 10 bases and the J gene lost 5 bases, with 18 bases spanning the gap. Looked up from germline, CDR1 is SEHNR and CDR2 is FQNEAQ (reference sequence). The CDR3 extends over 13 amino acids. This specimen comes from a study of beta chain features in type 1 diabetes. Overall study findings and caveats: Among patients, naive, central memory and Treg TCRB repertoires appeared more similar than among healthy donors. Reduced insertions and increased deletions marked VDJ junctions in type 1 diabetes patients. High TCR expression in some cells could lead to their over-representation in cDNA sequencing.

What was sequenced was naive CD4+ T cells from blood. This clonotype was obtained from a man aged 30 to 39 in good health. The rearrangement uses TRBV7-9 and TRBJ2-7; possibly TRBD2 for D (6 bases). CDR3 nucleotide sequence: TGTGCCAACGACGATCTAGCGCGCAACGAGCAGTACTTC. This gives the protein CANDDLARNEQYF.